This is a list of T cell receptor beta chains from one sample in a study of blood T cell repertoires in COVID-19. Sequencing used immunoSEQ multiplex PCR; TCRdb keeps in-frame clones, though not all of them. The repertoire holds 230,000 or so clones, with 75% to 90% as singletons. The sequenced sample was peripheral blood. The source is a woman in her 40s who had recovered from COVID-19. Both conserved end residues are part of each CDR3. Fields, in order: V gene, J gene, D gene, clone size, CDR3 protein, CDR3 DNA. The D gene is left open where the match is weak. Clone size is shown for a subset of rows, as once, few, many or a class of expanded clone.

v_call: TRBV6-5; j_call: TRBJ1-2; d_call: TRBD1; clone_size: once; cdr3_aa: CASSYLTGDNYGYTF; cdr3_nt: TGTGCCAGCAGTTACTTGACAGGGGATAACTATGGCTACACCTTC
v_call: TRBV19; j_call: TRBJ2-5; d_call: -; clone_size: -; cdr3_aa: CASSTGSQETQYF; cdr3_nt: TGTGCCAGCAGTACCGGGTCCCAAGAGACCCAGTACTTC
v_call: TRBV5-6; j_call: TRBJ2-1; d_call: -; clone_size: -; cdr3_aa: CASSLGTGEKQFF; cdr3_nt: TGTGCCAGCAGCTTGGGTACGGGGGAAAAGCAGTTCTTC
v_call: TRBV6-5; j_call: TRBJ1-1; d_call: TRBD1; clone_size: -; cdr3_aa: CASSFFRGVGTEAFF; cdr3_nt: TGTGCCAGCAGTTTCTTCAGGGGGGTTGGGACTGAAGCTTTCTTT
v_call: TRBV7-2; j_call: TRBJ1-5; d_call: TRBD1; clone_size: -; cdr3_aa: CASSTRQGSQPQHF; cdr3_nt: TGTGCCAGCAGCACCCGACAGGGGAGCCAGCCCCAGCATTTT
v_call: TRBV19; j_call: TRBJ2-1; d_call: TRBD2; clone_size: -; cdr3_aa: CASGNPSGSYNEQFF; cdr3_nt: TGTGCCAGTGGCAACCCTAGCGGGAGTTACAATGAGCAGTTCTTC
v_call: TRBV19; j_call: TRBJ2-1; d_call: -; clone_size: -; cdr3_aa: CASSIPGSSYNEQFF; cdr3_nt: TGTGCCAGTAGTATACCGGGTAGCTCCTACAATGAGCAGTTCTTC
v_call: TRBV30; j_call: TRBJ1-2; d_call: -; clone_size: -; cdr3_aa: CAWSRWSNYGYTF; cdr3_nt: TGTGCCTGGAGTCGGTGGTCGAACTATGGCTACACCTTC
v_call: TRBV5-5; j_call: TRBJ1-2; d_call: TRBD1; clone_size: -; cdr3_aa: CASSLDPGQGFNYGYTF; cdr3_nt: TGTGCCAGCAGCTTGGACCCCGGACAGGGGTTTAACTATGGCTACACCTTC
v_call: TRBV4-2; j_call: TRBJ2-1; d_call: -; clone_size: -; cdr3_aa: CASSQVHSRRGKEAAYNEQFF; cdr3_nt: TGTGCCAGCAGCCAAGTCCATTCCCGGCGGGGCAAAGAGGCGGCCTACAATGAGCAGTTCTTC
v_call: TRBV24-1; j_call: TRBJ2-1; d_call: -; clone_size: -; cdr3_aa: CATSDFSAGQHNEQFF; cdr3_nt: TGTGCCACCAGTGATTTTTCGGCGGGCCAACACAATGAGCAGTTCTTC
v_call: TRBV5-1; j_call: TRBJ2-3; d_call: -; clone_size: -; cdr3_aa: CASSLGLSTDTQYF; cdr3_nt: TGCGCCAGCAGCTTGGGGCTGAGCACAGATACGCAGTATTTT
v_call: TRBV5-1; j_call: TRBJ2-1; d_call: TRBD2; clone_size: once; cdr3_aa: CASSFLLASSYNEQFF; cdr3_nt: TGCGCCAGCAGCTTCCTACTAGCGAGCTCCTACAATGAGCAGTTCTTC
v_call: TRBV27; j_call: TRBJ1-4; d_call: -; clone_size: -; cdr3_aa: CASSRDSATNEKLFF; cdr3_nt: TGTGCCAGCAGTAGAGACAGTGCAACTAATGAAAAACTGTTTTTT
v_call: TRBV27; j_call: TRBJ2-7; d_call: TRBD1; clone_size: -; cdr3_aa: CASSFQGQGMYEQYF; cdr3_nt: TGTGCCAGCAGTTTTCAGGGACAGGGTATGTACGAGCAGTACTTC
v_call: TRBV6-5; j_call: TRBJ2-2; d_call: -; clone_size: once; cdr3_aa: CASSYGSTLGGGELFF; cdr3_nt: TGTGCCAGCAGTTACGGTTCTACATTAGGAGGCGGGGAGCTGTTTTTT
v_call: TRBV5-1; j_call: TRBJ1-4; d_call: -; clone_size: -; cdr3_aa: CASSPIGGAIEKLFF; cdr3_nt: TGCGCCAGCAGCCCCATCGGGGGGGCGATTGAAAAACTGTTTTTT
v_call: TRBV28; j_call: TRBJ2-5; d_call: TRBD1; clone_size: -; cdr3_aa: CASWTGGQETQYF; cdr3_nt: TGTGCCAGCTGGACAGGGGGGCAAGAGACCCAGTACTTC
v_call: TRBV11-3; j_call: TRBJ1-1; d_call: -; clone_size: -; cdr3_aa: CASSLAIGGNTEAFF; cdr3_nt: TGTGCCAGCAGCTTGGCTATCGGGGGGAACACTGAAGCTTTCTTT
v_call: TRBV10-3; j_call: TRBJ1-1; d_call: -; clone_size: -; cdr3_aa: CAISGHNGEAFF; cdr3_nt: TGTGCCATCAGTGGACATAACGGAGAAGCTTTCTTT
v_call: TRBV9; j_call: TRBJ2-3; d_call: TRBD2; clone_size: -; cdr3_aa: CASSQSGADTDTQYF; cdr3_nt: TGTGCCAGCAGCCAGAGCGGGGCGGACACAGATACGCAGTATTTT
v_call: TRBV18; j_call: TRBJ1-1; d_call: -; clone_size: -; cdr3_aa: CASSGPQPVNTEAFF; cdr3_nt: TGTGCCAGCTCAGGGCCCCAACCGGTCAACACTGAAGCTTTCTTT
v_call: TRBV6-6; j_call: TRBJ2-6; d_call: -; clone_size: -; cdr3_aa: CASSPFSQGTGANVLTF; cdr3_nt: TGTGCCAGCAGTCCATTTTCGCAGGGGACTGGGGCCAACGTCCTGACTTTC
v_call: TRBV29-1; j_call: TRBJ1-1; d_call: -; clone_size: few; cdr3_aa: CSVHHTEAFF; cdr3_nt: TGCAGCGTTCATCACACTGAAGCTTTCTTT
v_call: TRBV2; j_call: TRBJ2-3; d_call: -; clone_size: -; cdr3_aa: CASSERLGQGFGTDTQYF; cdr3_nt: TGTGCCAGCAGTGAAAGGTTAGGGCAGGGATTTGGCACAGATACGCAGTATTTT
v_call: TRBV11-3; j_call: TRBJ2-1; d_call: TRBD2; clone_size: -; cdr3_aa: CASSFSSGSSYNEQFF; cdr3_nt: TGTGCCAGCAGCTTTAGTAGCGGGAGCTCCTACAATGAGCAGTTCTTC
v_call: TRBV10-2; j_call: TRBJ2-5; d_call: -; clone_size: -; cdr3_aa: CASREEAGTQYF; cdr3_nt: TGCGCCAGCAGAGAAGAAGCAGGGACCCAGTACTTC
v_call: TRBV4-1; j_call: TRBJ2-1; d_call: TRBD2; clone_size: -; cdr3_aa: CASSVGLALNEQFF; cdr3_nt: TGCGCCAGCAGCGTTGGACTAGCTCTAAATGAGCAGTTCTTC
v_call: TRBV7-3; j_call: TRBJ2-5; d_call: -; clone_size: -; cdr3_aa: CASSLVGGTPGETQYF; cdr3_nt: TGTGCCAGCAGCTTAGTCGGCGGCACCCCGGGGGAGACCCAGTACTTC
v_call: TRBV27; j_call: TRBJ2-6; d_call: -; clone_size: -; cdr3_aa: CASSLSSGANVLTF; cdr3_nt: TGTGCCAGCAGCCTGAGCTCTGGGGCCAACGTCCTGACTTTC
v_call: TRBV5-5; j_call: TRBJ1-2; d_call: TRBD1; clone_size: -; cdr3_aa: CASSLNRGANYGYTF; cdr3_nt: TGTGCCAGCAGCTTGAACAGGGGAGCTAACTATGGCTACACCTTC
v_call: TRBV7-6; j_call: TRBJ2-7; d_call: -; clone_size: -; cdr3_aa: CASSSTSPEQYF; cdr3_nt: TGTGCCAGCAGCTCGACTAGTCCCGAGCAGTACTTC
v_call: TRBV5-1; j_call: TRBJ2-1; d_call: TRBD2; clone_size: -; cdr3_aa: CASSFPAGVGYNEQFF; cdr3_nt: TGCGCCAGCAGCTTTCCCGCGGGGGTCGGGTACAATGAGCAGTTCTTC
v_call: TRBV28; j_call: TRBJ1-2; d_call: -; clone_size: few; cdr3_aa: CASSLSGGSDYGYTF; cdr3_nt: TGTGCCAGCAGTTTGTCCGGGGGTTCCGACTATGGCTACACCTTC
v_call: TRBV11-3; j_call: TRBJ2-2; d_call: -; clone_size: -; cdr3_aa: CASSSRGTGTGELFF; cdr3_nt: TGTGCCAGCAGCTCGCGGGGGACAGGCACCGGGGAGCTGTTTTTT
v_call: TRBV19; j_call: TRBJ2-3; d_call: -; clone_size: -; cdr3_aa: CATSTAGTDTQYF; cdr3_nt: TGTGCCACCTCGACAGCAGGCACAGATACGCAGTATTTT
v_call: TRBV11-1; j_call: TRBJ2-5; d_call: TRBD2; clone_size: once; cdr3_aa: CASSPGLAGPQETQYF; cdr3_nt: TGTGCCAGCAGCCCGGGACTAGCGGGGCCACAAGAGACCCAGTACTTC
v_call: TRBV6-5; j_call: TRBJ1-2; d_call: TRBD1; clone_size: -; cdr3_aa: CASSNRQGISDGYTF; cdr3_nt: TGTGCCAGCAGTAACCGACAGGGAATATCCGATGGCTACACCTTC
v_call: TRBV24-1; j_call: TRBJ1-2; d_call: TRBD1; clone_size: -; cdr3_aa: CATSDYGTGGSGYTF; cdr3_nt: TGTGCCACCAGTGATTATGGGACAGGGGGCTCTGGCTACACCTTC
v_call: TRBV5-1; j_call: TRBJ2-2; d_call: -; clone_size: -; cdr3_aa: CASSLVQGTGELFF; cdr3_nt: TGCGCCAGCAGCTTAGTCCAGGGGACCGGGGAGCTGTTTTTT
v_call: TRBV10-1; j_call: TRBJ2-2; d_call: -; clone_size: -; cdr3_aa: CASSESTLVSGELFF; cdr3_nt: TGCGCCAGCAGTGAGTCGACACTAGTTAGCGGGGAGCTGTTTTTT
v_call: TRBV27; j_call: TRBJ2-5; d_call: TRBD2; clone_size: once; cdr3_aa: CASSVDSGTQETQYF; cdr3_nt: TGTGCCAGCAGTGTTGATAGCGGGACCCAAGAGACCCAGTACTTC
v_call: TRBV5-1; j_call: TRBJ2-1; d_call: -; clone_size: few; cdr3_aa: CASSQGGRSYNEQFF; cdr3_nt: TGCGCCAGCAGCCAGGGGGGACGCTCCTACAATGAGCAGTTCTTC
v_call: TRBV7-9; j_call: TRBJ2-5; d_call: TRBD1; clone_size: few; cdr3_aa: CASSLSGGAGETQYF; cdr3_nt: TGTGCCAGCAGCTTATCAGGGGGCGCGGGAGAGACCCAGTACTTC
v_call: TRBV27; j_call: TRBJ2-7; d_call: TRBD2; clone_size: few; cdr3_aa: CASSPLLGGGADEQYF; cdr3_nt: TGTGCCAGCAGTCCCCTTTTGGGGGGGGGAGCAGACGAGCAGTACTTC
v_call: TRBV2; j_call: TRBJ2-5; d_call: -; clone_size: -; cdr3_aa: CASSGRVYQETQYF; cdr3_nt: TGTGCCAGCAGTGGCAGGGTTTACCAAGAGACCCAGTACTTC
v_call: TRBV5-1; j_call: TRBJ2-1; d_call: TRBD2; clone_size: -; cdr3_aa: CASSLGTSLYNEQFF; cdr3_nt: TGCGCCAGCAGCTTAGGGACTAGCCTCTACAATGAGCAGTTCTTC
v_call: TRBV27; j_call: TRBJ2-5; d_call: TRBD2; clone_size: -; cdr3_aa: CASSLGLGLGTQYF; cdr3_nt: TGTGCCAGCAGTTTAGGACTAGGTTTGGGGACCCAGTACTTC
v_call: TRBV4-1; j_call: TRBJ2-1; d_call: -; clone_size: -; cdr3_aa: CASSQGSQNNEQFF; cdr3_nt: TGCGCCAGCAGCCAAGGTTCCCAGAACAATGAGCAGTTCTTC
v_call: TRBV27; j_call: TRBJ1-1; d_call: -; clone_size: -; cdr3_aa: CASSPRGGRMNTEAFF; cdr3_nt: TGTGCCAGCAGCCCCCGGGGGGGGCGAATGAACACTGAAGCTTTCTTT
v_call: TRBV27; j_call: TRBJ1-1; d_call: -; clone_size: -; cdr3_aa: CASSSTVRNTEAFF; cdr3_nt: TGTGCCAGCAGTTCGACAGTCCGGAACACTGAAGCTTTCTTT
v_call: TRBV5-4; j_call: TRBJ2-2; d_call: -; clone_size: -; cdr3_aa: CASSLGASNTGELFF; cdr3_nt: TGTGCCAGCAGCTTAGGGGCTTCGAACACCGGGGAGCTGTTTTTT
v_call: TRBV3-1/TRBV3-2; j_call: TRBJ1-2; d_call: -; clone_size: -; cdr3_aa: CASSQSYGGARGYTF; cdr3_nt: TGTGCCAGCAGCCAGTCATATGGGGGCGCGAGGGGCTACACCTTC